A selection of T cell receptor beta chains follows, all from one sample in a study of T cell responses to AZD1222 COVID-19 vaccine. Profiled with immunoSEQ multiplex PCR; TCRdb holds only in-frame clones, not every one. The sample lists roughly 110,000 clones, around 92% occurring once. The starting material was peripheral blood, obtained 28 days after the second AZD1222 dose. The origin of the receptors is an adult who received the AZD1222 COVID-19 vaccine. Each CDR3 is given with its conserved first and last residue. The order of the fields is V gene, J gene, clone size, D gene, CDR3 protein, CDR3 DNA. The D gene is left open where the match is weak. Some rows mark clone size as missing; the rest say once, few, many or name a class of expanded clone.

V: TRBV2
J: TRBJ2-1
size: few
D: TRBD1
CDR3: CASSEAHLRDRTYNEQFF
DNA: TGTGCCAGCAGTGAAGCTCATCTCCGGGACAGGACTTACAATGAGCAGTTCTTC

V: TRBV7-9
J: TRBJ2-7
size: -
D: -
CDR3: CASSHNTGSYEQYF
DNA: TGTGCCAGCTCCCATAATACGGGGTCCTACGAGCAGTACTTC

V: TRBV18
J: TRBJ1-5
size: -
D: TRBD1
CDR3: CASSQRQTGTGAHQPQHF
DNA: TGTGCCAGCTCACAACGACAAACCGGGACAGGGGCGCATCAGCCCCAGCATTTT

V: TRBV28
J: TRBJ1-5
size: -
D: TRBD1
CDR3: CASSPGTGGFNQPQHF
DNA: TGTGCCAGCAGTCCCGGGACAGGGGGCTTCAATCAGCCCCAGCATTTT

V: TRBV7-8
J: TRBJ1-4
size: -
D: TRBD1
CDR3: CASSLVAGQGAEKLFF
DNA: TGTGCCAGCAGCTTAGTGGCAGGACAGGGTGCTGAAAAACTGTTTTTT

V: TRBV3-1/TRBV3-2
J: TRBJ2-7
size: -
D: -
CDR3: CASSPRGREQYF
DNA: TGTGCCAGCAGCCCGAGGGGCCGCGAGCAGTACTTC

V: TRBV29-1
J: TRBJ1-3
size: -
D: -
CDR3: CSVGDTIYF
DNA: TGCAGCGTTGGCGACACCATATATTTT

V: TRBV4-1
J: TRBJ2-2
size: many
D: -
CDR3: CASSQERLLSGAKVQNTGELFF
DNA: TGCGCCAGCAGCCAAGAGCGTTTACTGAGTGGGGCTAAGGTCCAAAACACCGGGGAGCTGTTTTTT

V: TRBV14
J: TRBJ2-7
size: -
D: -
CDR3: CASGVTWYEQYF
DNA: TGTGCCAGCGGGGTGACATGGTACGAGCAGTACTTC

V: TRBV6-5
J: TRBJ2-4
size: once
D: TRBD1
CDR3: CASRTGLAKNIQYF
DNA: TGTGCCAGCAGGACAGGGCTAGCCAAAAACATTCAGTACTTC

V: TRBV27
J: TRBJ2-5
size: -
D: TRBD1
CDR3: CASRATGGVETQYF
DNA: TGTGCCAGCAGAGCTACAGGGGGCGTAGAGACCCAGTACTTC

V: TRBV18
J: TRBJ1-2
size: -
D: -
CDR3: CASSPDGTGHGYTF
DNA: TGTGCCAGCTCACCGGACGGCACCGGGCATGGCTACACCTTC

V: TRBV6-1
J: TRBJ2-3
size: -
D: TRBD2
CDR3: CASSEAPASSGSTQYF
DNA: TGTGCCAGCAGTGAAGCGCCAGCGTCTAGCGGGTCTACGCAGTATTTT

V: TRBV5-3
J: TRBJ1-6
size: -
D: TRBD1
CDR3: CARSRRGPRGPEYNSPLHF
DNA: TGTGCCAGAAGCCGTAGGGGGCCCAGGGGGCCGGAATACAATTCACCCCTCCACTTT

V: TRBV18
J: TRBJ2-6
size: once
D: TRBD1
CDR3: CASSLRQGSSGANVLTF
DNA: TGTGCCAGCTCACTCCGACAGGGGAGCTCTGGGGCCAACGTCCTGACTTTC

V: TRBV19
J: TRBJ1-4
size: -
D: -
CDR3: CASSRRTDPNEKLFF
DNA: TGTGCCAGTAGTCGCCGGACTGACCCAAATGAAAAGCTGTTTTTT

V: TRBV6-2/TRBV6-3
J: TRBJ2-2
size: -
D: TRBD1
CDR3: CASSSKWTGATGELFF
DNA: TGTGCCAGCAGTTCGAAATGGACAGGGGCGACCGGGGAGCTGTTTTTT

V: TRBV2
J: TRBJ2-7
size: -
D: -
CDR3: CASRDPSLEQYF
DNA: TGTGCCAGCAGGGATCCGTCCCTGGAGCAGTACTTC

V: TRBV27
J: TRBJ1-6
size: -
D: -
CDR3: CASSLLRGNYNSPLHF
DNA: TGTGCCAGCAGTTTATTGCGGGGGAACTATAATTCACCCCTCCACTTT

V: TRBV20-1
J: TRBJ2-7
size: -
D: TRBD2
CDR3: CSATGGSEQYF
DNA: TGCAGTGCTACGGGAGGGAGCGAGCAGTACTTC

V: TRBV19
J: TRBJ1-3
size: -
D: -
CDR3: CASSIIGGSGNTIYF
DNA: TGTGCCAGTAGTATAATTGGGGGCTCTGGAAACACCATATATTTT

V: TRBV5-5
J: TRBJ1-5
size: few
D: -
CDR3: CASSFDRYNQPQHF
DNA: TGTGCCAGCAGCTTTGACAGGTACAATCAGCCCCAGCATTTT

V: TRBV19
J: TRBJ1-3
size: -
D: -
CDR3: CASKTRTGDTIYF
DNA: TGTGCCAGTAAAACCCGAACTGGAGACACCATATATTTT

V: TRBV18
J: TRBJ2-7
size: -
D: TRBD2
CDR3: CASSPPSGAYEQYF
DNA: TGTGCCAGCTCACCACCTAGCGGGGCCTACGAGCAGTACTTC

V: TRBV6-1
J: TRBJ2-3
size: -
D: -
CDR3: CASSERDGRSTDTQYF
DNA: TGTGCCAGCAGTGAACGGGACGGGAGAAGCACAGATACGCAGTATTTT

V: TRBV7-2
J: TRBJ2-3
size: -
D: TRBD2
CDR3: CASSLGTTSTDTQYF
DNA: TGTGCCAGCAGCTTGGGGACTACTAGCACAGATACGCAGTATTTT

V: TRBV19
J: TRBJ2-2
size: once
D: -
CDR3: CASSSTGELFF
DNA: TGTGCCAGTAGTTCCACCGGGGAGCTGTTTTTT

V: TRBV29-1
J: TRBJ2-5
size: -
D: -
CDR3: CSVDFGVSGETGQYF
DNA: TGCAGCGTTGATTTCGGGGTATCGGGGGAGACGGGCCAGTACTTC

V: TRBV7-8
J: TRBJ1-3
size: -
D: -
CDR3: CASSSVSDTGNTIYF
DNA: TGTGCCAGCAGCTCAGTATCCGATACTGGAAACACCATATATTTT

V: TRBV19
J: TRBJ2-3
size: once
D: -
CDR3: CASGLNTDTQYF
DNA: TGTGCCAGTGGACTAAACACAGATACGCAGTATTTT

V: TRBV6-5
J: TRBJ1-4
size: -
D: -
CDR3: CASLGQGGEKLFF
DNA: TGTGCCAGCCTCGGGCAGGGAGGTGAAAAACTGTTTTTT

V: TRBV3-1/TRBV3-2
J: TRBJ1-3
size: -
D: -
CDR3: CASSHGRSSGNTIYF
DNA: TGTGCCAGCAGCCACGGCAGGAGCTCTGGAAACACCATATATTTT

V: TRBV5-4
J: TRBJ2-3
size: -
D: -
CDR3: CASSSAAKFGTDTQYF
DNA: TGTGCCAGCAGCTCAGCAGCAAAGTTCGGCACAGATACGCAGTATTTT

V: TRBV30
J: TRBJ2-1
size: -
D: TRBD1
CDR3: CAWSAGTGGRGSYNEQFF
DNA: TGTGCCTGGAGTGCCGGGACAGGGGGCCGGGGGTCTTACAATGAGCAGTTCTTC

V: TRBV28
J: TRBJ2-3
size: -
D: -
CDR3: CASSPGGAGTDTQYF
DNA: TGTGCCAGCAGCCCTGGGGGGGCTGGCACAGATACGCAGTATTTT

V: TRBV7-2
J: TRBJ2-3
size: -
D: -
CDR3: CASSVKIGTDTQYF
DNA: TGTGCCAGCAGCGTGAAGATTGGGACAGATACGCAGTATTTT

V: TRBV18
J: TRBJ1-6
size: -
D: -
CDR3: CASSPSPGAPLHF
DNA: TGTGCCAGCTCTCCCAGCCCCGGGGCACCCCTCCACTTT

V: TRBV19
J: TRBJ2-6
size: -
D: TRBD1
CDR3: CASSAGQGAGANVLTF
DNA: TGTGCCAGTAGTGCCGGACAGGGGGCTGGGGCCAACGTCCTGACTTTC

V: TRBV10-3
J: TRBJ2-7
size: -
D: -
CDR3: CAISLEQVFYEQYF
DNA: TGTGCCATCAGTTTGGAACAGGTATTCTACGAGCAGTACTTC

V: TRBV20-1
J: TRBJ1-5
size: -
D: TRBD1
CDR3: CSASEGASQPQHF
DNA: TGCAGTGCTAGTGAGGGGGCCAGCCAGCCCCAGCATTTT

V: TRBV3-1/TRBV3-2
J: TRBJ2-7
size: -
D: TRBD2
CDR3: CASSPGGYEQYF
DNA: TGTGCCAGCAGCCCGGGGGGCTACGAGCAGTACTTC

V: TRBV3-1/TRBV3-2
J: TRBJ2-2
size: -
D: TRBD2
CDR3: CASSPGLAGVGGTGELFF
DNA: TGTGCCAGCAGCCCGGGACTAGCGGGAGTCGGGGGTACCGGGGAGCTGTTTTTT

V: TRBV6-5
J: TRBJ2-5
size: -
D: -
CDR3: CASSYSGGWETQYF
DNA: TGTGCCAGCAGTTACTCAGGGGGTTGGGAGACCCAGTACTTC

V: TRBV30
J: TRBJ2-1
size: -
D: -
CDR3: CAWLPEAGHNEQFF
DNA: TGTGCCTGGCTGCCGGAAGCTGGCCACAATGAGCAGTTCTTC

V: TRBV10-3
J: TRBJ1-1
size: -
D: -
CDR3: CAISTASDEAFF
DNA: TGTGCCATCAGTACGGCATCGGACGAAGCTTTCTTT

V: TRBV6-5
J: TRBJ1-2
size: -
D: -
CDR3: CASSSLAGTGGYTF
DNA: TGTGCCAGCAGTTCATTGGCAGGGACTGGCGGCTACACCTTC

V: TRBV7-2
J: TRBJ2-7
size: once
D: -
CDR3: CASSLGRNYEQYF
DNA: TGTGCCAGCAGCTTAGGCAGAAACTACGAGCAGTACTTC

V: TRBV4-1
J: TRBJ1-2
size: -
D: TRBD1
CDR3: CASSQEPGQGISYGYTF
DNA: TGCGCCAGCAGCCAAGAGCCGGGACAGGGGATTTCCTATGGCTACACCTTC

V: TRBV15
J: TRBJ2-7
size: -
D: TRBD2
CDR3: CATSRATSGSGEQYF
DNA: TGTGCCACCAGCAGAGCGACTAGCGGGAGCGGGGAGCAGTACTTC

V: TRBV19
J: TRBJ2-5
size: -
D: -
CDR3: CASSFRESPSRETQYF
DNA: TGTGCCAGTAGTTTCAGGGAGTCGCCCTCGAGGGAGACCCAGTACTTC